The 5 T cell receptor beta chains listed next were all sequenced from one sample in a study of CD4 T cells in relation to SARS-CoV-2 and coronaviruses. Before the COVID-19 pandemic, during about 2011-2019, CD4+ T cells were taken from unexposed donors. The cells were cultured for about ten days before CD4+ T cells were isolated. Using immunoSEQ multiplex PCR, the repertoire was profiled, and TCRdb retains in-frame clones only, with some absent. The sample carries tens of thousands of clones, around four fifths recorded once. No antigen is known for these receptors. Sample: CD4+ T cells from PBMCs, cultured in vitro. All receptors derive from a human donor in good health.

The chain links TRBV7-9 to TRBJ2-7, with 8 nucleotides matching TRBD1. V lost 3 bases, J lost 7 bases, and 8 bases stayed unmatched. Per germline, CDR1 SEHNR and CDR2 FQNEAQ (reference sequence). The CDR3 covers 14 residues. The CDR3 nucleotides read TGTGCCAGCAGCTTCGGGCAGGGGGCGGGTGAGCAGTACTTC. It codes for CASSFGQGAGEQYF.

This clone was counted once. The rearrangement links TRBV19 to TRBJ2-7; possible D gene TRBD1, 6 bases. The V and J ends lost 5 bases and 3 bases respectively, with 14 bases between them. The CDR3 sequence is 14 residues long. Looked up from germline, CDR1 is LNHDA and CDR2 is SQIVND (reference sequence). The CDR3: CASSSTGQLYEQYF. CDR3 sequence (DNA): TGTGCCAGTAGTTCGACAGGACAACTCTACGAGCAGTACTTC. The entire variable domain, with the rest obtained from reference TRBV19 and TRBJ2-7, is as follows: DGGITQSPKYLFRKEGQNVTLSCEQNLNHDAMYWYRQDPGQGLRLIYYSQIVNDFQKGDIAEGYSVSREKKESFPLTVTSAQKNPTAFYLCASSSTGQLYEQYFGPGTRLTVT.

The chain combines TRBV2 with TRBJ1-1; D is unclear. The CDR3 has 14 residues. V dropped 6 bases and J dropped 1 base, with 12 bases sitting between them. The germline V gene has CDR1 SNHLY and CDR2 FYNNEI. The CDR3 protein is CASSLKQRNTEAFF. The CDR3 bases are TGTGCCAGCAGCCTAAAGCAGCGGAACACTGAAGCTTTCTTT.

The chain joins TRBV11-2 to TRBJ2-3, with D uncertain. The CDR3 sequence is 15 residues long. V lost 2 bases, J lost 1 base, and 10 bases lay in between. Germline V gene data show CDR1 as SGHAT and CDR2 as FQNNGV. In DNA, the CDR3 is TGTGCCAGCAGCTTAACTGGGGTAGGCACAGATACGCAGTATTTT. Amino acids: CASSLTGVGTDTQYF.

This chain uses TRBV6-5 with TRBJ2-3; maybe TRBD2 (5 bases). This CDR3 is built from 12 residues. Germline values: CDR1 MNHEY, CDR2 SVGAGI. With 6 bases removed from V and 6 bases from J, the gap between germline ends came to 10 bases. The CDR3 sequence is CASSLSVDTQYF. CDR3 bases: TGTGCCAGCAGCCTTAGCGTCGATACGCAGTATTTT.